These 20 T cell receptor beta chains share one sample of origin, sequenced in a study of blood T cell repertoires in COVID-19. TCRdb keeps only in-frame clones here, not all; method: immunoSEQ multiplex PCR. Here the sample spans roughly 340,000 clones, approximately 91% being singletons. The sample comprised peripheral blood. The receptors come from a woman in her sixties or seventies with COVID-19, enrolled during active disease.

The chain uses TRBV18 and TRBJ1-1; D is undetermined. Germline V gene lookup returns CDR1 KGHSH and CDR2 LQKENI. V lost 0 bases, J lost 1 base, and 6 bases lay in between. This CDR3 is 14 amino acids long. CDR3: CASSPPGTNTEAFF. The DNA for the CDR3 is TGTGCCAGCTCACCACCGGGCACGAACACTGAAGCTTTCTTT.

This chain links TRBV7-9 with TRBJ1-1; D not certain. V lost 3 bases to trimming and J lost 10 bases, with 12 bases between them. The CDR3 length is 12 residues. From germline, CDR1 is SEHNR and CDR2 FQNEAQ (reference sequence). The CDR3 spells CASSFEDLAAFF. CDR3 DNA: TGTGCCAGCAGCTTTGAGGATTTGGCAGCTTTCTTT.

The CDR3 DNA follows: TGTGCCAGCACGACAGGGACTGGAAACACCATATATTTT. Translating gives CASTTGTGNTIYF. The gene calls are TRBV27 and TRBJ1-3; 7 bases are a match to TRBD1. Germline-derived CDR1 and CDR2 are MNHEY and SMNVEV (reference sequence). The CDR3 runs 13 residues. J lost 2 bases, V lost 7 bases, and 2 bases had no gene match.

This rearrangement joins TRBV5-1 to TRBJ2-3; a weak D match, TRBD1 (6 bases). Germline CDR1 is SGHRS and CDR2 is YFSETQ. The V end lost 4 bases, the J end lost 0 bases, and 15 bases lay between the germline ends. This CDR3 has 16 amino acids. The CDR3 DNA is TGCGCCAGCAGCCTAGGGGACACTCCTAGCACAGATACGCAGTATTTT. Translating gives CASSLGDTPSTDTQYF.

This clone has only one observation. This chain uses TRBV24-1 with TRBJ1-4; D may be TRBD1 (6 bases). Trimming pared 4 bases from V and 4 bases from J, leaving 15 bases between. The length of the CDR3 is 16 residues. Germline V gene sequence: CDR1 KGHDR, CDR2 SFDVKD. The CDR3 loop is CATSDSGGAGNEKLFF. The CDR3 DNA follows: TGTGCCACCAGTGACTCGGGGGGCGCAGGTAATGAAAAACTGTTTTTT.

The rearrangement links TRBV27 to TRBJ1-6; TRBD1 might be the D (5 bases). This CDR3 region has 16 residues. Germline CDR1 is MNHEY and CDR2 is SMNVEV (reference sequence). V shed 7 bases and J shed 4 bases, with 17 bases lying between them. CDR3: CASTDSPGLYNSPLHF. The CDR3 DNA follows: TGTGCCAGCACCGATAGCCCGGGACTTTATAATTCACCCCTCCACTTT.

V usage is TRBV7-2 and J usage is TRBJ1-1; D remains unclear. Germline-derived CDR1 and CDR2 are SGHTA and FQGNSA. This CDR3 region has 14 residues. V was clipped by 6 bases and J by 3 bases, with 14 bases between them. In DNA, the CDR3 is TGTGCCAGCAGTCCCTCGGGGAGTCACACTGAAGCTTTCTTT. This sequence encodes CASSPSGSHTEAFF.

This chain links TRBV21-1 with TRBJ2-7; the table gives TRBD1 as D, unverified against the DNA. TRBV21-1 is marked as a pseudogene. The CDR3 loop spans 16 amino acids. CDR3 sequence reads: CASSKGSQGLMHEQYF. CDR3 coding DNA: TGTGCCAGCAGCAAAGGTAGCCAGGGCCTAATGCACGAGCAGTACTTC.

The rearrangement links TRBV9 to TRBJ2-3; D is undetermined. The CDR3 contains 14 residues. CDR1 is SGDLS, CDR2 YYNGEE, per germline. V lost 4 bases, J lost 5 bases, and 14 bases lay in between. The CDR3 sequence: CASSSPRLLDTQYF. CDR3 nucleotides: TGTGCCAGCAGCTCTCCGCGCCTCCTAGATACGCAGTATTTT.

This clone was recorded once. CDR3 sequence reads: CASSQEGTGVYEQYF. DNA of the CDR3: TGCGCCAGCAGCCAAGAGGGGACTGGGGTCTACGAGCAGTACTTC. V is TRBV4-3 and J is TRBJ2-7; TRBD2 is a possible D gene (6 bases). CDR3 length: 15 amino acids. Germline V gives CDR1 LGHNA, CDR2 YSLEER. Deletions cut 0 bases from V and 3 bases from J, with 12 bases between.

The CDR3 coding sequence is TGTGCCAGCAGCTTAGCGGGACTAGCGGCAAAAGAGACCCAGTACTTC. This encodes CASSLAGLAAKETQYF. J is TRBJ2-5 and V is TRBV7-8; 11 bases match TRBD2. The CDR3 contains 16 residues. Germline CDR1 and CDR2: SGHVS and FQNEAQ. Trimming at V came to 0 bases and at J to 3 bases, leaving 3 bases not matched to a gene.

This clone was seen only once. The gene calls are TRBV2 and TRBJ2-3, with 11 bases matching TRBD2. CDR3 size: 16 residues. The V segment lost 0 bases and the J segment 5 bases; nucleotides outside the gene matches: 4. CDR1 and CDR2 (germline): SNHLY, FYNNEI. The CDR3 DNA reads as TGTGCCAGCAGTGAAGCGTGGCTAGCGGGGGGAGATACGCAGTATTTT. This translates into CASSEAWLAGGDTQYF.

This chain connects TRBV7-6 to TRBJ1-1; no clear D gene. V dropped 5 bases and J dropped 1 base, with 11 bases sitting between them. CDR3 length: 14 amino acids. Per the germline V gene, CDR1 is SGHVS and CDR2 is FNYEAQ. The chain's CDR3 is CASSQSAGNTEAFF. As DNA, the CDR3 is TGTGCCAGCAGCCAATCAGCAGGGAACACTGAAGCTTTCTTT.

The sample holds a few counts of this clone. The genes are TRBV5-6 and TRBJ2-5; D possibly corresponds to TRBD2 (6 bases). Trimming removed 0 bases from V and 3 bases from J, with 9 bases in between. The CDR3 runs 14 residues. CDR1 and CDR2 (germline): SGHDT, YYEEEE. The CDR3 nucleotides are TGTGCCAGCAGCTTGGAGTGGGGGGAAGAGACCCAGTACTTC. It specifies CASSLEWGEETQYF.

The chain is built from TRBV7-8 and TRBJ1-1, with no clear D. The V and J ends lost 4 bases and 5 bases respectively, with 14 bases between them. The CDR3 totals 14 residues. CDR1 is SGHVS, CDR2 FQNEAQ, per germline. This chain's CDR3 is CASSSVRGRTEAFF. The DNA for the CDR3 is TGTGCCAGCAGCTCAGTGAGAGGGAGGACTGAAGCTTTCTTT.

This clone came up once. This chain connects TRBV4-1 to TRBJ1-2; D gene uncertain. The CDR3 is 16 amino acids. CDR1 MGHRA and CDR2 YSYEKL come from the germline V gene. Deletions cut 0 bases from V and 5 bases from J, with 16 bases between. This CDR3 is CASSQDLGRFGYGYTF. CDR3 nucleotide sequence: TGCGCCAGCAGCCAAGATCTAGGAAGATTCGGTTATGGCTACACCTTC.

Written as DNA, the CDR3 is TGTGCCAGCCCGGACAGGGTGAATGGCTACACCTTC. It encodes CASPDRVNGYTF. The chain links TRBV13 to TRBJ1-2; TRBD1 matches 8 bases. The CDR3 covers 12 residues. With V trimmed by 8 bases and J by 6 bases, 5 bases remained unmatched. The germline CDR1 and CDR2 sequences are PRHDT and FYEKMQ (reference sequence). The whole variable domain, filled in from reference TRBV13 and TRBJ1-2, reads AAGVIQSPRHLIKEKRETATLKCYPIPRHDTVYWYQQGPGQDPQFLISFYEKMQSDKGSIPDRFSAQQFSDYHSELNMSSLELGDSALYFCASPDRVNGYTFGSGTRLTVV.

The V gene is TRBV18, the J gene TRBJ1-4; unclear D gene. The CDR3 has 14 residues. Germline values: CDR1 KGHSH, CDR2 LQKENI. V was pared by 3 bases and J by 0 bases, with 5 bases between. The CDR3 bases are TGTGCCAGCTCACCCATTGCAACTAATGAAAAACTGTTTTTT. Its translation: CASSPIATNEKLFF.

The rearrangement joins TRBV28 to TRBJ2-3; weak D call: TRBD1 (5 bases). The CDR3 is made up of 13 amino acids. Germline V lookup: CDR1 MDHEN, CDR2 SYDVKM. V was trimmed by 8 bases and J by 4 bases, leaving 13 bases between them. The CDR3 sequence: CASCQGFPDTQYF. DNA for the CDR3: TGTGCCAGCTGCCAGGGTTTCCCAGATACGCAGTATTTT.

The gene calls are TRBV27 and TRBJ2-7, with D possibly matching TRBD2 (5 bases). From germline, CDR1 is MNHEY and CDR2 SMNVEV (reference sequence). The CDR3 length is 14 residues. With 8 bases removed from V and 2 bases from J, the gap between germline ends came to 16 bases. CDR3 sequence reads: CASGLTGNPYEQYF. CDR3 bases: TGTGCCAGCGGACTGACGGGGAATCCCTACGAGCAGTACTTC.